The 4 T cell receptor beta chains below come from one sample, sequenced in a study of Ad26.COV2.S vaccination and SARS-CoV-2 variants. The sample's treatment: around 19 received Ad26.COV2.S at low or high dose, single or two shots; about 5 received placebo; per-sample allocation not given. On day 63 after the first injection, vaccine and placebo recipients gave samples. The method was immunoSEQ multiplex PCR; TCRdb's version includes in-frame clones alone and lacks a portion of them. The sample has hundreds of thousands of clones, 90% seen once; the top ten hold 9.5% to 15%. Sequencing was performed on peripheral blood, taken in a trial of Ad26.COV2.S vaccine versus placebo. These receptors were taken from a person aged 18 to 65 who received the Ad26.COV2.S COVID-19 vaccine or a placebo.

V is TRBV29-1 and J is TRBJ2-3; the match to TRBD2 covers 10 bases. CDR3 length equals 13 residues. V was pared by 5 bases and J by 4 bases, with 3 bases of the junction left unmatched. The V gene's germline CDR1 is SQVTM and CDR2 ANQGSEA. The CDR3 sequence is CSVSGRAPDTQYF. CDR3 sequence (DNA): TGCAGCGTTAGCGGGAGGGCACCAGATACGCAGTATTTT.

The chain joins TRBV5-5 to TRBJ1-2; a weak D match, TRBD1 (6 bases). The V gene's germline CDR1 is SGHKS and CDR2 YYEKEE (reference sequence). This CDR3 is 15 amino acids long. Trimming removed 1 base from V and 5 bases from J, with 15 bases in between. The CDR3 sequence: CASSLYVGQQYGYTF. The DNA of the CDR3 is TGTGCCAGCAGCTTGTACGTAGGACAGCAATATGGCTACACCTTC.

CDR3 amino acids: CASSTERGHTGELFF. The CDR3 DNA reads as TGTGCCAGCAGCACGGAGCGGGGACACACCGGGGAGCTGTTTTTT. V usage is TRBV9 and J usage is TRBJ2-2, with 7 bases that match TRBD2. Germline trimming cut 4 bases from V and 3 bases from J; bases unmatched to any gene: 6. The CDR3 is 15 residues long. CDR1 is SGDLS, CDR2 YYNGEE, per germline.

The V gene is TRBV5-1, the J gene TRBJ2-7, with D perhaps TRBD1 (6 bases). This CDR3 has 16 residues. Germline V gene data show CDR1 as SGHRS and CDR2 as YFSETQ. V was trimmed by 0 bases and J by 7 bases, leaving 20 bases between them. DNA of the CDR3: TGCGCCAGCAGCTTGGCTCCCCAGGGGCGCCCTAGGGAGCAGTACTTC. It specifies CASSLAPQGRPREQYF.